These T cell receptor beta chains were read from a single sample in a study of OX40 agonist ivuxolimab in advanced cancers. The data were produced by immunoSEQ multiplex PCR, yet TCRdb's version contains in-frame clones alone and is incomplete. The table lists 90,000 or so clones, 85% to 90% of them singletons. Material: CD4+ or CD8+ T cells sorted from blood, obtained in a trial of the OX40 agonist ivuxolimab. The source is an adult with an advanced solid tumor such as melanoma, head and neck, liver or kidney cancer. Each CDR3 is given with its conserved first and last residue. The D gene is left open where the match is weak. The listing skips clone size in some rows; elsewhere it reads once, few, many or a size class.

v_call	clone_size	j_call	d_call	cdr3_nt	cdr3_aa
TRBV27	NA	TRBJ1-5	NA	TGTGCCAGCAGCGCTCTTGAAAGCAATCAGCCCCAGCATTTT	CASSALESNQPQHF
TRBV28	NA	TRBJ2-7	TRBD2	TGTGCCAGCAGTTCCCTGGCTAGCGGGAGTCACGAGCAGTACTTC	CASSSLASGSHEQYF
TRBV4-3	NA	TRBJ1-1	NA	TGCGCCAGCAGCCAGGGACAGAACACTGAAGCTTTCTTT	CASSQGQNTEAFF
TRBV10-3	NA	TRBJ1-4	TRBD1	TGTGCCATCGCGCCGGGACAGGGGCTGAGTGAAAAACTGTTTTTT	CAIAPGQGLSEKLFF
TRBV4-1	NA	TRBJ2-2	NA	TGCGCCAGCAGCCTAGGTAGTACGAACACCGGGGAGCTGTTTTTT	CASSLGSTNTGELFF
TRBV30	NA	TRBJ1-1	NA	TGTGCCTGGACAACAACGAACACTGAAGCTTTCTTT	CAWTTTNTEAFF
TRBV30	NA	TRBJ2-7	NA	TGTGCCTGGAGGTCCCCGGCGTGGTACGAGCAGTACTTC	CAWRSPAWYEQYF
TRBV4-3	NA	TRBJ1-1	NA	TGCGCCAGCAGCCAAGATTACGGGGGCGCGGGCACTGAAGCTTTCTTT	CASSQDYGGAGTEAFF
TRBV7-9	once	TRBJ1-1	NA	TGTGCCAGCAGCTTCGGGGACCTTCGAACTGAAGCTTTCTTT	CASSFGDLRTEAFF
TRBV7-8	NA	TRBJ1-2	NA	TGTGCCAGCAGCTTAGGGGTATCCGGTGCCGTAGGTGGCTATGGCTACACCTTC	CASSLGVSGAVGGYGYTF
TRBV5-6	NA	TRBJ2-3	NA	TGTGCCAGCAGCTTGGGGCTACCGGATACGCAGTATTTT	CASSLGLPDTQYF
TRBV4-1	NA	TRBJ1-2	NA	TGCGCCAGCAGCCAAAGGGGGGCCTACAGTCGGGGAGGCGGCTACACCTTC	CASSQRGAYSRGGGYTF
TRBV7-2	NA	TRBJ2-6	NA	TGTGCCAGCAGCCATCGTACCTCTGGGGCCAACGTCCTGACTTTC	CASSHRTSGANVLTF
TRBV18	NA	TRBJ1-3	TRBD1	TGTGCCAGCTCACCCACCACGGACAGGAGCTCTGGAAACACCATATATTTT	CASSPTTDRSSGNTIYF
TRBV5-4	NA	TRBJ1-6	NA	TGTGCCAGCAGCTTGGATTATTCACCCCTCCACTTT	CASSLDYSPLHF
TRBV25-1	NA	TRBJ1-2	NA	TGTGCCAGCAGGAAAGCCCCGGGGCATGGCTACACCTTC	CASRKAPGHGYTF
TRBV4-3	NA	TRBJ1-3	NA	TGCGCCAGCAGCCGAACCGCAGGCCGCTCTGGAAACACCATATATTTT	CASSRTAGRSGNTIYF
TRBV4-1	NA	TRBJ2-6	NA	TGCGCCAGCAGCCACGCCCGTGGGGGGTACGGGTCTGGGGCCAACGTCCTGACTTTC	CASSHARGGYGSGANVLTF
TRBV4-2	NA	TRBJ1-4	NA	TGTGCCAGCAGCCAAGAAGGGGGACCAAGGGAGGAAAAACTGTTTTTT	CASSQEGGPREEKLFF
TRBV5-1	NA	TRBJ1-2	NA	TGCGCCAGCAGCTTGGCCTTTGGGTTCACAGACCCGCTCCGTGGGGGCTACACCTTC	CASSLAFGFTDPLRGGYTF
TRBV19	NA	TRBJ2-1	NA	TGTGCCAGTAGTCCTCAACCCAGGGGCGATGAGCAGTTCTTC	CASSPQPRGDEQFF
TRBV9	NA	TRBJ1-2	TRBD1	TGTGCCAGCAGCCCTCGACAGGGCCTAAACTATGGCTACACCTTC	CASSPRQGLNYGYTF
TRBV25-1	NA	TRBJ2-1	NA	TGTGCCAGCAGAAGTAGCGAGGGGGACTCCTACAATGAGCAGTTCTTC	CASRSSEGDSYNEQFF
TRBV11-3	NA	TRBJ1-1	NA	TGTGCCAGCAGCCCGGGCCCGAACACTGAAGCTTTCTTT	CASSPGPNTEAFF
TRBV4-1	NA	TRBJ1-2	NA	TGCGCCAGCAGCCCCCAATCGGCTGGGTATGGCTACACCTTC	CASSPQSAGYGYTF
TRBV6-5	NA	TRBJ1-2	TRBD1	TGTGCCAGCAGTGGGACAGGGGATATCGACTATGGCTACACCTTC	CASSGTGDIDYGYTF
TRBV2	NA	TRBJ1-5	NA	TGTGCCAGCAGTCTCCAGGGAGGCAATCAGCCCCAGCATTTT	CASSLQGGNQPQHF
TRBV7-2	NA	TRBJ1-1	NA	TGTGCCAGCAGCACAGACGTCTCGGGGTACACTGAAGCTTTCTTT	CASSTDVSGYTEAFF
TRBV19	NA	TRBJ1-2	TRBD1	TGTGCCAGTAGTACCGCCGGGACAGGGAACTATGGCTACACCTTC	CASSTAGTGNYGYTF
TRBV7-8	NA	TRBJ1-1	NA	TGTGCCAGCAGCTTAGGGGATAGGGGAGTGAACACTGAAGCTTTCTTT	CASSLGDRGVNTEAFF
TRBV4-3	medium-sized	TRBJ1-3	NA	TGCGCCAGCAGCCAAGTCGCATTCAGGGATAGAAACACCATATATTTT	CASSQVAFRDRNTIYF
TRBV5-4	NA	TRBJ1-4	TRBD1	TGTGCCAGCAGCCGCACAGGGGGCGGGGGTGAAAAACTGTTTTTT	CASSRTGGGGEKLFF
TRBV11-2	once	TRBJ2-2	NA	TGTGCCAGCAGCTTAGAAAGAAACACCGGGGAGCTGTTTTTT	CASSLERNTGELFF
TRBV19	NA	TRBJ1-2	NA	TGTGCCAGTAGTGAAGGAAATGGCTACACCTTC	CASSEGNGYTF
TRBV6-5	NA	TRBJ1-2	NA	TGTGCCAGCAGTTACGCGACTCCGGGTGGCTACACCTTC	CASSYATPGGYTF
TRBV5-1	once	TRBJ1-1	NA	TGCGCCAGCAGCTTGGGAGGAACAGTCAGAGCTTTCTTT	CASSLGGTVRAFF
TRBV6-5	once	TRBJ2-7	TRBD2	TGTGCCAGCACACGGGGGGGGCTCTACGAGCAGTACTTC	CASTRGGLYEQYF
TRBV5-1	NA	TRBJ1-3	NA	TGCGCCAGCAGCTTACAGGGCCTCTCTGGAAACACCATATATTTT	CASSLQGLSGNTIYF
TRBV7-9	NA	TRBJ2-1	NA	TGTGCCAGCAGCCACGGGACTCTCGCCTACAATGAGCAGTTCTTC	CASSHGTLAYNEQFF
TRBV6-6	NA	TRBJ1-1	NA	TGTGCAGGAGGGGGTGGGGGTAACACTGAAGCTTTCTTT	CAGGGGGNTEAFF
TRBV19	NA	TRBJ1-2	NA	TGTGCCACCCTACGTCGGGACACAGCGGATGGCTACACCTTC	CATLRRDTADGYTF
TRBV6-1	once	TRBJ2-7	NA	TGTGCCAGCAGTGAAGAGTTAACCTACGAGCAGTACTTC	CASSEELTYEQYF
TRBV5-4	NA	TRBJ2-3	NA	TGTGCCAGCAGCTTTAGGATAGCAGGTCTGTCCGGAGGCACAGATACGCAGTATTTT	CASSFRIAGLSGGTDTQYF
TRBV7-3	NA	TRBJ2-6	NA	TGTGCCAGCAGTGCTGGAGGGGCTGGGGCCAACGTCCTGACTTTC	CASSAGGAGANVLTF
TRBV7-9	NA	TRBJ2-1	TRBD1	TGTGCCAGCAGCCGAGGGGGACAGTGGACCTACAATGAGCAGTTCTTC	CASSRGGQWTYNEQFF
TRBV7-2	NA	TRBJ1-2	NA	TGTGCCAGCAGCTTAGTTAGGCAGCTTTCTAACTATGGCTACACCTTC	CASSLVRQLSNYGYTF
TRBV4-3	once	TRBJ1-2	NA	TGCGCCAGCAGCCAAGAGGCAGGGGTCTATGGCTACACCTTC	CASSQEAGVYGYTF
TRBV9	NA	TRBJ1-3	NA	TGTGCCAGCAGCGGGTCCGCCGGAAACACCATATATTTT	CASSGSAGNTIYF